This entry lists 21 T cell receptor beta chains sequenced from one sample in a study of spatial heterogeneity in lung cancer. TCRdb re-analysed the 5' RACE reads in MiXCR, keeping a single row per CDR3 protein. The table lists around 110,000 distinct CDR3 sequences, 10% to 15% of them singletons. As to time point: blood at routine non-recurrence follow-up after resection. The study sequenced unsorted whole RNA from tumor, nontumor lung or frozen PBMC. Sequences were derived from PBMCs, sampled at follow-up. The receptors were gathered from a male donor with early-stage non-small cell lung cancer.

This clonotype came up many times. This chain uses TRBV12-3 or TRBV12-4 with TRBJ1-4; 9 bases align to TRBD1. There are 14 residues in the CDR3. V was pared by 3 bases and J by 6 bases, with 2 bases of the junction left unmatched. CDR3 in DNA: TGTGCCAGCAGTTTCCGACAGGGGGATGAAAAACTGTTTTTT. It codes for CASSFRQGDEKLFF.

This clonotype was counted ten times or more. The gene calls are TRBV7-3 and TRBJ2-7; D might be TRBD2 (5 bases). The CDR3 is made up of 12 amino acids. In germline, CDR1 is SGHTA, CDR2 FQGTGA. Deletions cut 6 bases from V and 6 bases from J, with 12 bases between. The CDR3: CASSSGSGEQYF. Written as DNA, the CDR3 is TGTGCCAGCAGTTCGGGATCAGGCGAGCAGTACTTC.

This chain uses TRBV15 with TRBJ2-4, with unresolved D. CDR3 length equals 14 residues. In germline, CDR1 is LNHNV, CDR2 YYDKDF (reference sequence). V lost 1 base and J 8 bases, leaving 12 bases between the germline ends. CDR3 DNA sequence: TGTGCCACCAGCAGAGCTATGTTCACGGACATTCAGTACTTC. It encodes CATSRAMFTDIQYF. Combining the CDR3 with reference TRBV15 and TRBJ2-4 gives the whole variable domain DAMVIQNPRYQVTQFGKPVTLSCSQTLNHNVMYWYQQKSSQAPKLLFHYYDKDFNNEADTPDNFQSRRPNTSFCFLDIRSPGLGDTAMYLCATSRAMFTDIQYFGAGTRLSVL.

The table lists this clonotype with many counts. The rearrangement joins TRBV7-9 to TRBJ2-7, with TRBD2 as a possible D gene (6 bases). V was clipped by 3 bases and J by 0 bases, with 9 bases between them. Germline loops: CDR1 SEHNR, CDR2 FQNEAQ (reference sequence). The CDR3 totals 14 residues. CDR3 in DNA: TGTGCCAGCAGCTTCGGGACTCCCTCCTACGAGCAGTACTTC. It translates to CASSFGTPSYEQYF.

The chain employs TRBV9 and TRBJ2-2; 10 nucleotides line up with TRBD2. CDR1 is SGDLS, CDR2 YYNGEE, per germline. Trimming at V came to 6 bases and at J to 4 bases, leaving 3 bases not matched to a gene. The CDR3 spans 14 residues. CDR3 coding DNA: TGTGCCAGCACCACTAGCGGGACCACCGGGGAGCTGTTTTTT. This sequence encodes CASTTSGTTGELFF.

There are many counts of this clonotype. The chain is built from TRBV2 and TRBJ2-7, with D uncertain. The CDR3 is made up of 13 amino acids. Germline lookup yields CDR1 SNHLY and CDR2 FYNNEI. Trimming took off 5 bases at V and 7 bases at J, with 15 bases between the two ends. CDR3: CASSRSLGLEQYF. CDR3 coding DNA: TGTGCCAGCAGTAGGTCCTTGGGTTTGGAGCAGTACTTC. The full variable domain, in which reference TRBV2 and TRBJ2-7 provide the parts outside the CDR3, is EPEVTQTPSHQVTQMGQEVILRCVPISNHLYFYWYRQILGQKVEFLVSFYNNEISEKSEIFDDQFSVERPDGSNFTLKIRSTKLEDSAMYFCASSRSLGLEQYFGPGTRLTVT.

This clonotype was counted only a few times. The chain links TRBV2 to TRBJ2-1, with unresolved D. The length of the CDR3 is 11 residues. Trimming pared 6 bases from V and 5 bases from J, leaving 5 bases between. Germline CDR1 SNHLY, CDR2 FYNNEI. The CDR3, as DNA: TGTGCCAGCAGGATAAACAATGAGCAGTTCTTC. It yields the protein CASRINNEQFF.

Ten or more counts support this clonotype. This sequence joins TRBV7-2 and TRBJ2-5; TRBD1 is a possible D gene (5 bases). Germline V gene data show CDR1 as SGHTA and CDR2 as FQGNSA. The CDR3 runs 19 residues. V lost 0 bases, J lost 2 bases, and 22 bases lay in between. CDR3 bases: TGTGCCAGCAGCTTAGCGTCTTTCGGCAGGGAAACAATTCAAGAGACCCAGTACTTC. Its protein product is CASSLASFGRETIQETQYF. Drawing the rest from reference TRBV7-2 and TRBJ2-5, the complete variable domain is GAGVSQSPSNKVTEKGKDVELRCDPISGHTALYWYRQSLGQGLEFLIYFQGNSAPDKSGLPSDRFSAERTGGSVSTLTIQRTQQEDSAVYLCASSLASFGRETIQETQYFGPGTRLLVL.

This clonotype was seen a few times. DNA for the CDR3: TGTGCCAGCAGTCCCCAGGGGGCGAATTCACCCCTCCACTTT. As protein: CASSPQGANSPLHF. The genes are TRBV27 and TRBJ1-6, with 8 bases matching TRBD1. The germline V gene has CDR1 MNHEY and CDR2 SMNVEV (reference sequence). This CDR3 has 14 residues. Losses at the gene ends were 5 bases for V and 7 bases for J; bases not matched to a gene: 4.

At least ten counts were recorded for this clonotype. The rearrangement uses TRBV6-2 or TRBV6-3 and TRBJ1-2; D is unresolved. V lost 0 bases and J 1 base, leaving 6 bases between the germline ends. Germline-derived CDR1 and CDR2 are MNHEY and SVGEGT. The CDR3 totals 14 residues. CDR3 sequence: CASSYSRDNYGYTF. For the CDR3, the DNA is TGTGCCAGCAGTTACTCCCGGGATAACTATGGCTACACCTTC.

This chain connects TRBV5-6 to TRBJ2-5; the D gene is possibly TRBD2 (6 bases). This CDR3 region has 16 residues. CDR1 and CDR2 from the germline V gene are SGHDT and YYEEEE. Trimming shortened V by 1 base and J by 5 bases, and 18 bases separated the two germline ends. The CDR3 region has the DNA TGTGCCAGCAGCTTGACGGGGCTAGCGTCTGTCGAGACCCAGTACTTC. It translates to CASSLTGLASVETQYF.

The chain has TRBV20-1 and TRBJ2-3, with unresolved D. This CDR3 is 13 amino acids long. CDR1 and CDR2 (germline): DFQATT, SNEGSKA (reference sequence). V lost 6 bases to trimming and J lost 2 bases, with 12 bases between them. The CDR3 is CSAPAPLTDTQYF. The CDR3 nucleotides read TGCAGTGCCCCCGCCCCACTCACAGATACGCAGTATTTT.

Many counts were recorded for this clonotype. The J gene is TRBJ2-7, the V gene TRBV2, with D unclear. V lost 5 bases and J lost 0, with 11 bases in between. CDR1 and CDR2 (germline): SNHLY, FYNNEI. The CDR3 runs to 14 residues. DNA of the CDR3: TGTGCCAGCAGTAAGCAGTTTAGCTCCTACGAGCAGTACTTC. It translates to CASSKQFSSYEQYF.

This clonotype was observed at least ten times. The V gene is TRBV6-5, the J gene TRBJ2-7; 8 positions agree with TRBD1. Germline V gene lookup returns CDR1 MNHEY and CDR2 SVGAGI. The CDR3 totals 13 residues. After removal of 5 bases from V and 6 bases from J, the junction contained 6 bases not matched to a gene. For the CDR3, the DNA is TGTGCCAGCAGTACCCGGGACAGGCTCGAGCAGTACTTC. This codes for CASSTRDRLEQYF.

The chain has TRBV10-3 and TRBJ2-2; D not certain. Trimming removed 6 bases at V and 5 bases at J, with 7 bases between. The CDR3 length is 12 residues. Per germline, CDR1 ENHRY and CDR2 SYGVKD. The CDR3 loop is CAIRDRTGELFF. CDR3 nucleotides: TGTGCCATCAGAGATAGAACCGGGGAGCTGTTTTTT.

CDR3 region: CASKAGWADTQYF. CDR3 nucleotides: TGTGCCAGCAAGGCAGGGTGGGCAGATACGCAGTATTTT. This rearrangement joins TRBV6-2 or TRBV6-3 to TRBJ2-3, with D possibly TRBD1 on 5 matching bases. This CDR3 is built from 13 residues. Germline V gives CDR1 MNHEY, CDR2 SVGEGT. Deletions cut 7 bases from V and 4 bases from J, with 12 bases between.

The rearrangement uses TRBV4-1 and TRBJ2-6; 7 nucleotides line up with TRBD1. CDR3 length equals 17 residues. J was trimmed by 0 bases and V by 4 bases; bases with no gene match: 6. Germline CDR1 MGHRA, CDR2 YSYEKL. CDR3 in DNA: TGCGCCAGCAGCCTAGGGACAGCGAACTCTGGGGCCAACGTCCTGACTTTC. This gives the protein CASSLGTANSGANVLTF.

Ten or more counts support this clonotype. The rearrangement links TRBV20-1 to TRBJ2-1; tentative D call: TRBD2 (7 bases). The CDR3 loop spans 13 amino acids. Trimming removed 3 bases at V and 6 bases at J, with 12 bases between. CDR1 is DFQATT and CDR2 is SNEGSKA in the germline V gene (reference sequence). CDR3 amino acids: CSARGGQINEQFF. CDR3 nucleotides: TGCAGTGCTAGGGGGGGGCAAATCAATGAGCAGTTCTTC.

This clonotype was recorded at least ten times. This chain uses TRBV2 with TRBJ1-3; no clear D gene. The CDR3 contains 14 residues. Germline CDR1 is SNHLY and CDR2 is FYNNEI. Trimming removed 3 bases from V and 3 bases from J, with 9 bases in between. CDR3: CASSDPQSGNTIYF. DNA for the CDR3: TGTGCCAGCAGTGATCCCCAGAGTGGAAACACCATATATTTT.

The J gene is TRBJ2-3, the V gene TRBV7-3; 11 nucleotides line up with TRBD2. Germline CDR1 SGHTA, CDR2 FQGTGA. The CDR3 is 15 amino acids. After removal of 5 bases from V and 5 bases from J, the junction contained 6 bases not matched to a gene. The CDR3 is CASSPIAGGQDTQYF. CDR3 nucleotides: TGTGCCAGCAGCCCGATAGCGGGGGGGCAAGATACGCAGTATTTT.

This clonotype was recorded many times. The rearrangement joins TRBV7-9 to TRBJ2-5; D perhaps matches TRBD2 (7 bases). Trimming cost V 6 bases and J 5 bases, with 25 bases left between them. The CDR3 spans 17 residues. From germline, CDR1 is SEHNR and CDR2 FQNEAQ (reference sequence). The CDR3 DNA sequence: TGTGCCAGCAGTCTAACCTACTCGGGGGGCCAGAGGGAGACCCAGTACTTC. Its protein is CASSLTYSGGQRETQYF.